The source of this T cell receptor (beta chain) is a study of T cells in tumors after PD-1 blockade (dated by TCRdb to about 2019). As for the study more broadly: Patients with prior checkpoint blockade, systemic immunosuppressant use, or recent radiotherapy or other anti-cancer therapy within 4 weeks were excluded. Patients were treated with either pembrolizumab 200 mg every 3 weeks or cemiplimab 350 mg every 2 weeks. A subset of patients also received ongoing daily vismodegib 150 mg during anti-PD-1 treatment. An average of 113,528 TCR templates (range about 21,000-257,772) and around 38,000 unique clonotypes was obtained for peripheral blood samples. The study performed paired single-cell RNA and TCR sequencing on site-matched tumors from BCC or SCC patients before and after anti-PD-1 therapy. To compare clonotypes in blood versus tumor, bulk TCR sequencing was run on around ten peripheral blood samples drawn from 4 or 5 patients. RECIST version 1.1 was used to assess clinical response.

Taken with the paper, the label for time point translates to: before anti-PD-1 therapy. For bulk TCRbeta sequencing, genomic DNA was extracted from tumor biopsies or peripheral blood, and input amounts ranged from roughly 616 ng to 6,004 ng. All patients had histologically proven advanced or metastatic basal or squamous cell carcinoma and were poor candidates for surgical resection. Of the roughly 10 patients in the basal cell carcinoma cohort, roughly 8 underwent bulk tumor TCR sequencing. What the work shows at the level of the full study, not this receptor alone: Around 40% of tumor TCR clonotypes were found in blood, and some novel exhausted tumor clones appeared in pre-treatment blood, suggesting peripheral recruitment. The source of novel T cell clones was not identified, and lymphoid organs or rare unexpanded clones within the tumor or the tumor periphery could be included among the possible sources.

The immunoSEQ platform was used to carry out deep TCRbeta sequencing. The paper's processing steps were these. Only productive rearrangements were exported from the immunoSEQ Analyzer for downstream analysis. T cell phenotypes were assigned to bulk TCRbeta clonotypes by matching the clonotypes to single-cell RNA+TCR-seq clones that had the same TCRbeta sequence. Clone enrichment in tumor was computed as tumor frequency divided by PBMC frequency from bulk TCR sequencing. GLIPH was used to sort TCRs into specificity groups, which are clusters of distinct TCRs that likely recognize common antigens through shared CDR3 motifs. TCRdb retrieved this table from immuneACCESS and kept in-frame rearrangements only. Not all clones are present; in checked studies, unresolved V genes account for under half, and no reason is known for the remainder. Clone size and the V and J calls come from that table; the DNA yielded D and trimming. Here the sample has some 48,000 clones; 79% occur a single time. Over 15% of the sample is in the top ten clones.

The germline V gene supplies CDR1 SGHDT and CDR2 YYEEEE. V and J lose 4 bases and 1 base, and a span of 6 bases separates them. The cysteine opens and the phenylalanine closes a CDR3 of 13 amino acids. Of all the DNA, just the CDR3 is kept, 39 bases in frame from base 1. In the case of this clone: What antigen it recognizes has not been identified. Base qualities are not at hand, and no much larger clone is one base apart.

The sample in question was PBMCs, obtained before anti-PD-1 treatment. The chain is made from TRBV5-6 and TRBJ1-3; the best D guess is TRBD1, with 5 bases matching. This TCR derives from a human donor with basal cell carcinoma. CDR3 sequence: CASSEGSGNTIYF. The nucleotide sequence reads TGTGCCAGCAGCGAGGGGTCTGGAAACACCATATATTTT.